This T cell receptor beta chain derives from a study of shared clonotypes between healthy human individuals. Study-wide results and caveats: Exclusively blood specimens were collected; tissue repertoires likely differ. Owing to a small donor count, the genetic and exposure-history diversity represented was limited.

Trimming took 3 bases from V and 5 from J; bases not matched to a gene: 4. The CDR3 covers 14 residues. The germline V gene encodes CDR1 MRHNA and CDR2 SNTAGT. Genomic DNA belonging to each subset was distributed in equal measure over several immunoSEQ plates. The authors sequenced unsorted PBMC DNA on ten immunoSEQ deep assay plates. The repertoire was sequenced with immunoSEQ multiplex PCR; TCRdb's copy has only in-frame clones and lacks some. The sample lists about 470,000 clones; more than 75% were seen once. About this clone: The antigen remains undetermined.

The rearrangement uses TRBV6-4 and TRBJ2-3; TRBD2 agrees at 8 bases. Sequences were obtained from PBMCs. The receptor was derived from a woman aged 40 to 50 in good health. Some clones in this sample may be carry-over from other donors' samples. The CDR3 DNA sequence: TGTGCCAGCAGTGAAGCGGGAGAGGGAGATACGCAGTATTTT. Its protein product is CASSEAGEGDTQYF.